The rows below give T cell receptor beta chains drawn from one sample of a study of blood T cell repertoires in COVID-19. Only in-frame clones appear in the TCRdb table, and some are missing; sequencing was by immunoSEQ multiplex PCR. The data hold over 200,000 clones, with about 88% observed a single time. What was sequenced was peripheral blood. These TCRs come from a man aged 60 to 69 who had recovered from COVID-19. Both conserved end residues are part of each CDR3. A D gene is named only where the DNA matches it firmly. Size tells how often a clone was seen (once, few, many) or the class of an expanded clone, and some rows leave it out.

J | size | V | D | CDR3 | DNA
TRBJ1-4 | NA | TRBV5-1 | TRBD1 | CASSYTGAATNEKLFF | TGCGCCAGCAGCTACACAGGGGCGGCAACTAATGAAAAACTGTTTTTT
TRBJ2-3 | NA | TRBV7-2 | TRBD2 | CASSVIAGPDTQYF | TGTGCCAGCAGCGTAATAGCGGGGCCAGATACGCAGTATTTT
TRBJ2-3 | NA | TRBV6-5 | TRBD2 | CASSYRRGGGTDTQYF | TGTGCCAGCAGTTACAGGCGGGGGGGCGGCACAGATACGCAGTATTTT
TRBJ1-5 | NA | TRBV24-1 | TRBD1 | CATSDRGVQPQHF | TGTGCCACCAGTGACAGGGGGGTCCAGCCCCAGCATTTT
TRBJ1-5 | NA | TRBV18 | TRBD1 | CASSPPTGLGQPQHF | TGTGCCAGCTCACCACCGACAGGGCTCGGTCAGCCCCAGCATTTT
TRBJ2-5 | NA | TRBV6-5 | NA | CASSYLLGPQETQYF | TGTGCCAGCAGTTACTTGCTGGGGCCACAAGAGACCCAGTACTTC
TRBJ2-5 | NA | TRBV14 | TRBD1 | CASRDRGRGETQYF | TGTGCCAGCAGGGACAGGGGGCGCGGTGAGACCCAGTACTTC
TRBJ2-5 | NA | TRBV7-9 | NA | CASSLALDTSFQETQYF | TGTGCCAGCAGCTTAGCGCTGGACACCTCGTTCCAAGAGACCCAGTACTTC
TRBJ2-3 | NA | TRBV10-3 | TRBD2 | CATSGGEDTQYF | TGTGCCACCAGCGGGGGGGAAGATACGCAGTATTTT
TRBJ1-6 | NA | TRBV5-5 | TRBD1 | CASSHPPGQGFDSPLHF | TGTGCCAGCAGCCATCCTCCGGGACAGGGTTTCGATTCACCCCTCCACTTT
TRBJ2-7 | NA | TRBV7-9 | NA | CASSLGAAPTYEQYF | TGTGCCAGCAGCTTGGGGGCGGCTCCCACCTACGAGCAGTACTTC
TRBJ1-1 | NA | TRBV7-3 | NA | CASSPGLATSMNTEAFF | TGTGCCAGCAGCCCCGGGTTGGCGACGTCGATGAACACTGAAGCTTTCTTT
TRBJ1-5 | few | TRBV25-1 | NA | CASSEFDRNQPQHF | TGTGCCAGCAGTGAATTCGACAGAAATCAGCCCCAGCATTTT
TRBJ1-1 | NA | TRBV6-5 | NA | CASSTVNTEAFF | TGTGCCAGCAGCACAGTGAACACTGAAGCTTTCTTT
TRBJ1-1 | NA | TRBV6-1 | NA | CASSERLQGGTEAFF | TGTGCCAGCAGTGAAAGGTTGCAGGGAGGGACTGAAGCTTTCTTT
TRBJ2-1 | once | TRBV11-3 | TRBD1 | CASSPRQGAYNEQFF | TGTGCCAGCAGCCCCCGACAGGGTGCTTACAATGAGCAGTTCTTC
TRBJ2-7 | NA | TRBV10-3 | NA | CAIGTESGAYEQYF | TGTGCCATCGGAACGGAGTCGGGGGCCTACGAGCAGTACTTC
TRBJ1-1 | NA | TRBV5-1 | NA | CASSLGGGQLDGNTEAFF | TGCGCCAGCAGCTTGGGAGGAGGGCAGTTGGATGGGAACACTGAAGCTTTCTTT
TRBJ2-1 | NA | TRBV19 | TRBD1 | CASSTDRGPYNEQFF | TGTGCCAGTAGTACCGACAGGGGGCCCTACAATGAGCAGTTCTTC
TRBJ2-1 | NA | TRBV29-1 | TRBD2 | CSVGLAGGYSYNEQFF | TGCAGCGTTGGACTAGCGGGGGGGTATTCCTACAATGAGCAGTTCTTC
TRBJ1-2 | once | TRBV6-2/TRBV6-3 | TRBD1 | CASSYRPGTGSGYGYTF | TGTGCCAGCAGTTACCGTCCCGGGACAGGGTCCGGCTATGGCTACACCTTC
TRBJ1-4 | NA | TRBV12-3/TRBV12-4 | NA | CASSAAPRKLFF | TGTGCCAGCAGTGCGGCCCCGCGAAAACTGTTTTTT
TRBJ1-2 | once | TRBV19 | TRBD1 | CASSTQSGGRYGYTF | TGTGCCAGTAGTACCCAATCAGGGGGAAGGTATGGCTACACCTTC
TRBJ1-1 | NA | TRBV7-8 | TRBD1 | CASSLVGGWDSKAFF | TGTGCCAGCAGCTTAGTGGGCGGGTGGGACAGCAAAGCTTTCTTT
TRBJ1-1 | NA | TRBV3-1/TRBV3-2 | NA | CASSPREGGPPRTAEAFF | TGTGCCAGCAGCCCCCGGGAGGGCGGGCCCCCGAGGACCGCTGAAGCTTTCTTT
TRBJ2-7 | NA | TRBV29-1 | NA | CSVLNSYEQYF | TGCAGCGTACTAAATTCCTACGAGCAGTACTTC
TRBJ2-3 | NA | TRBV20-1 | NA | CSASGGGLTDTQYF | TGCAGTGCTAGTGGTGGCGGCCTCACAGATACGCAGTATTTT
TRBJ1-3 | few | TRBV6-5 | TRBD1 | CASCNRGGNTIYF | TGTGCCAGCTGCAACAGGGGAGGAAACACCATATATTTT
TRBJ2-2 | NA | TRBV15 | NA | CATSPRQVTGELFF | TGTGCCACCAGCCCACGACAGGTCACCGGGGAGCTGTTTTTT
TRBJ1-1 | NA | TRBV7-2 | TRBD1 | CASSSPGQTNTEAFF | TGTGCCAGCAGCTCCCCGGGACAGACGAACACTGAAGCTTTCTTT
TRBJ2-7 | NA | TRBV7-6 | TRBD1 | CASSAAVGQGSSYEQYF | TGTGCCAGCAGCGCCGCAGTCGGACAGGGGAGTTCCTACGAGCAGTACTTC
TRBJ2-5 | NA | TRBV7-2 | TRBD2 | CASSLAGLGETQYF | TGTGCCAGCAGCTTAGCGGGACTAGGTGAGACCCAGTACTTC
TRBJ1-1 | NA | TRBV5-4 | NA | CASSPTARNTEAFF | TGTGCCAGCAGCCCGACAGCCAGGAACACTGAAGCTTTCTTT
TRBJ2-3 | NA | TRBV7-2 | TRBD2 | CASSLGLAGGPENTQYF | TGTGCCAGCAGCTTGGGACTAGCGGGGGGGCCGGAAAATACGCAGTATTTT
TRBJ2-1 | NA | TRBV19 | TRBD2 | CASRPSGGASYNEQFF | TGTGCCAGTAGACCTAGCGGGGGGGCCTCCTACAATGAGCAGTTCTTC
TRBJ2-7 | NA | TRBV10-3 | TRBD2 | CAISDKRGYTYEQYF | TGTGCCATCAGTGATAAGCGGGGTTACACCTACGAGCAGTACTTC
TRBJ1-1 | NA | TRBV2 | NA | CASSETNTEAFF | TGTGCCAGCAGTGAAACAAACACTGAAGCTTTCTTT
TRBJ2-7 | NA | TRBV19 | NA | CASRTSLLGAYEQYF | TGTGCCAGTAGGACTTCACTCTTGGGGGCTTACGAGCAGTACTTC
TRBJ2-7 | NA | TRBV27 | TRBD2 | CASSPRGGASYEQYF | TGTGCCAGCAGCCCCCGGGGGGGGGCTTCCTACGAGCAGTACTTC
TRBJ2-6 | NA | TRBV3-1/TRBV3-2 | NA | CASSHAGISSGANVLTF | TGTGCCAGCAGCCATGCGGGGATCAGCTCTGGGGCCAACGTCCTGACTTTC
TRBJ2-6 | NA | TRBV12-5 | NA | CASGFRLTSGANVLTF | TGTGCTAGTGGTTTTAGACTGACCTCTGGGGCCAACGTCCTGACTTTC